The 3 T cell receptor beta chains listed next were all sequenced from one sample in a study of blood T cell repertoires in COVID-19 (TCRdb year 2020). Library preparation used the immunoSEQ multiplex PCR assay. TCRdb holds this immuneACCESS table with in-frame rearrangements only. Some clones are missing; in checked studies, unresolved V genes explain under half, and the rest has no known cause. Present in this sample are fewer than 120,000 clones, nearly 90% of which were seen just once. The ten largest clones capture approximately 4.8% of the sample. The sequenced material came from peripheral blood. The receptor source for this set is a human donor in a cohort sampled during active COVID-19.

The chain uses TRBV18 and TRBJ1-5, with TRBD1 matching 9 bases. The CDR3 loop spans 18 amino acids. After removal of 4 bases from V and 1 base from J, the junction contained 11 bases not matched to a gene. In germline, CDR1 is KGHSH, CDR2 LQKENI. The CDR3 bases are TGTGCCAGCTCACAAACGGGACAGGGTATGTACAGCAATCAGCCCCAGCATTTT. Translated: CASSQTGQGMYSNQPQHF.

The V and J genes are TRBV6-5 and TRBJ2-3; D uncertain. The CDR3 spans 14 residues. V was shortened by 1 base and J by 0 bases, with 5 bases between the two germline ends. The germline gives CDR1 MNHEY, CDR2 SVGAGI. The CDR3 coding sequence is TGTGCCAGCAGTTACTGGCCGAGCACAGATACGCAGTATTTT. Amino acids: CASSYWPSTDTQYF.

This clone is categorized as medium-sized. V usage is TRBV6-6 and J usage is TRBJ1-5; D not resolved. The CDR3 runs 14 residues. Germline V gives CDR1 MNHNY, CDR2 SVGAGI (reference sequence). V lost 0 bases, J lost 0 bases, and 3 bases lay in between. The CDR3 spells CASSYSHSNQPQHF. The DNA of the CDR3 is TGTGCCAGCAGTTACTCCCATAGCAATCAGCCCCAGCATTTT.